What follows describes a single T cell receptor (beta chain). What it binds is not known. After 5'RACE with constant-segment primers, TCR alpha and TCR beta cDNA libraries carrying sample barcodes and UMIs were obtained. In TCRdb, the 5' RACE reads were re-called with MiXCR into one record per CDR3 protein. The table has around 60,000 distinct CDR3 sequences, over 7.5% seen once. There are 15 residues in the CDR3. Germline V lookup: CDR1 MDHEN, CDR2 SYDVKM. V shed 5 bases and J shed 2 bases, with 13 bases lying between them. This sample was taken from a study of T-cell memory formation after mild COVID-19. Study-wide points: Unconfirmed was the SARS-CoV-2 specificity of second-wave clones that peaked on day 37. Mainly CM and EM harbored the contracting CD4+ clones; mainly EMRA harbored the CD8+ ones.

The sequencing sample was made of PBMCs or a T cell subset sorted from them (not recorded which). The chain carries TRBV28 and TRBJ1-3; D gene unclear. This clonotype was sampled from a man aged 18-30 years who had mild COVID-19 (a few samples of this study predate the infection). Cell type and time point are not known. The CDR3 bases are TGTGCCAGCAGTCCCCGAAACACAGCTGGAAACACCATATATTTT. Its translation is CASSPRNTAGNTIYF. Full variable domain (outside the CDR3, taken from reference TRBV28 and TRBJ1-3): DVKVTQSSRYLVKRTGEKVFLECVQDMDHENMFWYRQDPGLGLRLIYFSYDVKMKEKGDIPEGYSVSREKKERFSLILESASTNQTSMYLCASSPRNTAGNTIYFGEGSWLTVV.